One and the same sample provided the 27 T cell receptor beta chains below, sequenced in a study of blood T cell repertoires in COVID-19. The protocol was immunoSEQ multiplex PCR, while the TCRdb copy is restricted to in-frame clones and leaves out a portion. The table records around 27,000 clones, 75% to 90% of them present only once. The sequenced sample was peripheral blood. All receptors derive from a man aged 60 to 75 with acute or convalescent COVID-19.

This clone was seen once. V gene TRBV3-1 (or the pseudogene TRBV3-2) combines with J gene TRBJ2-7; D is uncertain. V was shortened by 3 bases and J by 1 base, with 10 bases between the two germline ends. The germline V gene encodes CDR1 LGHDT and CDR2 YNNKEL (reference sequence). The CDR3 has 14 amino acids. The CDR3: CASSQGPRSYEQYF. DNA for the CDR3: TGTGCCAGCAGCCAGGGCCCCCGGTCCTACGAGCAGTACTTC.

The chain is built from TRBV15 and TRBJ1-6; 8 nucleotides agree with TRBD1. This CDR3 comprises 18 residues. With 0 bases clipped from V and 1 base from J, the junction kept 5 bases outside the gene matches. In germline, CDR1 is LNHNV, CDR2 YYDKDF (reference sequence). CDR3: CATSRDLDRASYNSPLHF. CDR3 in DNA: TGTGCCACCAGCAGAGATTTGGACAGGGCGTCCTATAATTCACCCCTCCACTTT.

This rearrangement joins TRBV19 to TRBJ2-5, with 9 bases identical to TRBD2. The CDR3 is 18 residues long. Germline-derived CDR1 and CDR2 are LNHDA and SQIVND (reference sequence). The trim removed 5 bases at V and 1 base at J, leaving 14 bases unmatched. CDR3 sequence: CASSGPPGQRGVQETQYF. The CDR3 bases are TGTGCCAGTAGTGGGCCCCCAGGCCAGCGGGGGGTCCAAGAGACCCAGTACTTC. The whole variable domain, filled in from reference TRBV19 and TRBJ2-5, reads DGGITQSPKYLFRKEGQNVTLSCEQNLNHDAMYWYRQDPGQGLRLIYYSQIVNDFQKGDIAEGYSVSREKKESFPLTVTSAQKNPTAFYLCASSGPPGQRGVQETQYFGPGTRLLVL.

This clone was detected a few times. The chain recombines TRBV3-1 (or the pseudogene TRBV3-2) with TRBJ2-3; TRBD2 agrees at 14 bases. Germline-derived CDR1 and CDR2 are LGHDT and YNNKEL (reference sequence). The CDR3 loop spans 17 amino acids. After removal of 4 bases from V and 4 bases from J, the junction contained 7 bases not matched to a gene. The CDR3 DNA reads TGTGCCAGCAGCCGCGGACTAGCGGGGGGCCAGCCAGATACGCAGTATTTT. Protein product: CASSRGLAGGQPDTQYF.

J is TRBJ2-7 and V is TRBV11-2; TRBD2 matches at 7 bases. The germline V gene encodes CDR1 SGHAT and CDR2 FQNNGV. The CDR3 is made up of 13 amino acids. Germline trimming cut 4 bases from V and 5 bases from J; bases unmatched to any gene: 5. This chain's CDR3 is CASSSTGGHEQYF. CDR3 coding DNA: TGTGCCAGCAGCTCCACGGGGGGTCACGAGCAGTACTTC.

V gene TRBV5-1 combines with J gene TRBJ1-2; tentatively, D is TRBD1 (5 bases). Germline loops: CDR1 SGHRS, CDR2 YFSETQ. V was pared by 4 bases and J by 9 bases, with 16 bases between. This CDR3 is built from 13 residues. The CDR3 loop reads CASSREDRSSYTF. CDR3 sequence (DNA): TGCGCCAGCAGCCGAGAAGACAGATCTAGCTACACCTTC.

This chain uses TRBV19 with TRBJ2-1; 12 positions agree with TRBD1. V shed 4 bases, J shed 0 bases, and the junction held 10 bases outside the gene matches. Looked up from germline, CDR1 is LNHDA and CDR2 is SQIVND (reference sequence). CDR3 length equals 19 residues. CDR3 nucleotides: TGTGCCAGTAGTACTTTGCCGGGACAGGGGGCTTTCTCCTACAATGAGCAGTTCTTC. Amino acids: CASSTLPGQGAFSYNEQFF.

The CDR3: CASRTGTGAAGELFF. CDR3 in DNA: TGTGCCAGCAGGACCGGGACAGGGGCTGCCGGGGAGCTGTTTTTT. The chain has TRBV6-5 and TRBJ2-2; 10 bases map to TRBD1. The CDR3 has 15 amino acids. The V gene end was trimmed by 6 bases and the J gene end by 6 bases; junction bases not matched to a gene: 7. The germline gives CDR1 MNHEY, CDR2 SVGAGI.

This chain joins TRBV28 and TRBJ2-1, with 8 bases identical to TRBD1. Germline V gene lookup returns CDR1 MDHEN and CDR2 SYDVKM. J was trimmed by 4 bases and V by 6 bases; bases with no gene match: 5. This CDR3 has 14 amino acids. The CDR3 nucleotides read TGTGCCAGCAGACTGGGGGACAGGTACAATGAGCAGTTCTTC. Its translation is CASRLGDRYNEQFF.

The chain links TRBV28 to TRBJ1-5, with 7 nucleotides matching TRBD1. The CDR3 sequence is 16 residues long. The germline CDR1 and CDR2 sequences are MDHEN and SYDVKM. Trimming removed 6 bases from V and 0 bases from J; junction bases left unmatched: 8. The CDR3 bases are TGTGCCAGCAGGCCCGGGACAGCTCATAGCAATCAGCCCCAGCATTTT. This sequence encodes CASRPGTAHSNQPQHF.

The CDR3 sequence is CASRSTSDEQYF. The CDR3 nucleotides read TGTGCCAGCAGGAGCACTAGCGACGAGCAGTACTTC. V usage is TRBV13 and J usage is TRBJ2-7; TRBD2 matches at 7 bases. V gave up 6 bases and J gave up 5 bases; unmatched junction bases: 4. Per the germline V gene, CDR1 is PRHDT and CDR2 is FYEKMQ (reference sequence). The CDR3 covers 12 residues.

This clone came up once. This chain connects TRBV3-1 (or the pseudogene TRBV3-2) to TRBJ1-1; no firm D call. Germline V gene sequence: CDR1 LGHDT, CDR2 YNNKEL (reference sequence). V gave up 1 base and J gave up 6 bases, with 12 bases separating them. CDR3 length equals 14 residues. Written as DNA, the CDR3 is TGTGCCAGCAGCCAAGTCGGATCGGCGGCTGAAGCTTTCTTT. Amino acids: CASSQVGSAAEAFF.

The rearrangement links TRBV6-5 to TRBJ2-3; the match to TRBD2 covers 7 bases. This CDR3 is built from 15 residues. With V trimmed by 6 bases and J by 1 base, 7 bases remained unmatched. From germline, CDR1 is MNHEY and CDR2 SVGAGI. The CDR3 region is CASSLFAGGTDTQYF. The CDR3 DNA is TGTGCCAGCAGCCTCTTTGCGGGGGGCACAGATACGCAGTATTTT.

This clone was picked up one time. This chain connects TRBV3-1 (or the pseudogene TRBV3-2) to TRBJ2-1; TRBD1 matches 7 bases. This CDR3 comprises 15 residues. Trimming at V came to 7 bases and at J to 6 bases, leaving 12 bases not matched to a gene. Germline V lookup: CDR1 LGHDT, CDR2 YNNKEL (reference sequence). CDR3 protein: CASTNYLSGGNEQFF. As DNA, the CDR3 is TGTGCCAGCACCAACTACCTGTCAGGGGGCAATGAGCAGTTCTTC.

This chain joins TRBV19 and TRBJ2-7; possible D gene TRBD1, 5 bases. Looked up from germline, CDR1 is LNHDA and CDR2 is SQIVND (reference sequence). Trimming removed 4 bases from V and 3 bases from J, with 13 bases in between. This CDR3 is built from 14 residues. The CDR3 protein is CASSTYGAGYEQYF. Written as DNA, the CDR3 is TGTGCCAGTAGTACGTATGGGGCTGGCTACGAGCAGTACTTC.

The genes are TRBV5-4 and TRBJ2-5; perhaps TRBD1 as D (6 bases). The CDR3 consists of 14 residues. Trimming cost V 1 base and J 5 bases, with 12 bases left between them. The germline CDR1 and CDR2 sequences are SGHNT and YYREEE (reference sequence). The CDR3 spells CASSLLQGHETQYF. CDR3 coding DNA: TGTGCCAGCAGCTTGTTACAGGGACACGAGACCCAGTACTTC.

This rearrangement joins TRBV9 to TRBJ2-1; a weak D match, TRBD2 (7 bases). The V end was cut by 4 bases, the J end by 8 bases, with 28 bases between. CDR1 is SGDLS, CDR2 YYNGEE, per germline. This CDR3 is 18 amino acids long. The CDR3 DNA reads TGTGCCAGCAGCCCCGGGAGCGGGACATCCTACACCTTTGATGAGCAGTTCTTC. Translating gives CASSPGSGTSYTFDEQFF. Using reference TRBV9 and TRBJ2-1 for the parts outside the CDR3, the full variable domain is DSGVTQTPKHLITATGQRVTLRCSPRSGDLSVYWYQQSLDQGLQFLIQYYNGEERAKGNILERFSAQQFPDLHSELNLSSLELGDSALYFCASSPGSGTSYTFDEQFFGPGTRLTVL.

This CDR3 is CASSLVPGSYEQYF. In DNA, the CDR3 is TGTGCCAGCAGCTTAGTTCCAGGTTCCTACGAGCAGTACTTC. J is TRBJ2-7 and V is TRBV11-2; D ambiguous. Germline V gene data show CDR1 as SGHAT and CDR2 as FQNNGV. V was cut by 1 base and J by 1 base, with 8 bases left in between. The CDR3 extends over 14 amino acids.

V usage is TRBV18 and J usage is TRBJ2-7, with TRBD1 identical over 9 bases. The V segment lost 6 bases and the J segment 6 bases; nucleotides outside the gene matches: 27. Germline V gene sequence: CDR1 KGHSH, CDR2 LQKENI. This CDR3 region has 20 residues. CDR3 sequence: CASSLIPRNRGREVEGEQYF. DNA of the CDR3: TGTGCCAGCTCCCTAATACCACGGAACAGGGGGCGCGAAGTAGAGGGCGAGCAGTACTTC.

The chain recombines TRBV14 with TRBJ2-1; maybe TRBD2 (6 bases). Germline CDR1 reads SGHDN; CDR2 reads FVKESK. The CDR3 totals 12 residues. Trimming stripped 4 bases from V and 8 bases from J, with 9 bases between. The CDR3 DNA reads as TGTGCCAGCAGCCCGACTAGTTATGAGCAGTTCTTC. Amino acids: CASSPTSYEQFF.

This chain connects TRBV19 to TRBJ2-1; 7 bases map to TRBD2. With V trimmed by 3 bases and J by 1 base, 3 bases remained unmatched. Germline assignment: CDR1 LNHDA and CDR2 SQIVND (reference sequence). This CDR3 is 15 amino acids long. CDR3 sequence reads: CASSMAGESYNEQFF. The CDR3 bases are TGTGCCAGTAGTATGGCGGGAGAGTCCTACAATGAGCAGTTCTTC.

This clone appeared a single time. CDR3 sequence reads: CASSEGWGQGYGYTF. For the CDR3, the DNA is TGTGCCAGCAGTGAAGGGTGGGGACAGGGGTATGGCTACACCTTC. The V gene is TRBV6-1, the J gene TRBJ1-2; 10 bases fit TRBD1. From germline, CDR1 is MNHNS and CDR2 SASEGT. The CDR3 has 15 amino acids. With 1 base clipped from V and 5 bases from J, the junction kept 4 bases outside the gene matches.

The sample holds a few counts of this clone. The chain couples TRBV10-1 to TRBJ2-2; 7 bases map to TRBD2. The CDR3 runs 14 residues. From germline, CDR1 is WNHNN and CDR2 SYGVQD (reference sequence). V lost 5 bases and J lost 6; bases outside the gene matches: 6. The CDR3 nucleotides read TGCGCCAGCAGTAGCGGGATGGGGGCCGGGGAGCTGTTTTTT. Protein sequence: CASSSGMGAGELFF.

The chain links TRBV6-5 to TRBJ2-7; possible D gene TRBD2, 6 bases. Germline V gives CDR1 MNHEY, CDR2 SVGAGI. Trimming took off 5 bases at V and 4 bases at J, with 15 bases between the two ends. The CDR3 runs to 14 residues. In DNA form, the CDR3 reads TGTGCCAGCAGTCGAGTGGGGGGATGGTACGAGCAGTACTTC. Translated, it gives CASSRVGGWYEQYF.

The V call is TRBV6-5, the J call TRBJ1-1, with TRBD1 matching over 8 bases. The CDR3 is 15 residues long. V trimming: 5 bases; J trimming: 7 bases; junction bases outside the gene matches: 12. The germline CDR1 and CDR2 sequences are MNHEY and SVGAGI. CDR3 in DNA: TGTGCCAGCAGTACCCTGGGACAGGCGATTGTTGAAGCTTTCTTT. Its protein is CASSTLGQAIVEAFF.

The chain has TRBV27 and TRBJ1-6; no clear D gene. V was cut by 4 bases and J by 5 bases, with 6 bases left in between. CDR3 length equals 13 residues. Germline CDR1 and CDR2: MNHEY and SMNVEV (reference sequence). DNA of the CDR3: TGTGCCAGCAGTTCCGAGAATAATTCACCCCTCCACTTT. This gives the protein CASSSENNSPLHF.

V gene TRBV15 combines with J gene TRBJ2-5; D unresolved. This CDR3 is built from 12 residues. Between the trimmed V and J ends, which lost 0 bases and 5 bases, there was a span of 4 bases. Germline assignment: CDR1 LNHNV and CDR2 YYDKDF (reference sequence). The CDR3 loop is CATSRDLETQYF. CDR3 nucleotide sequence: TGTGCCACCAGCAGAGATCTGGAGACCCAGTACTTC.